The source of this T cell receptor (beta chain) is a study of OX40 agonist ivuxolimab in advanced cancers. Study results and caveats: Expansion of clones was among the lowest in partial responders at 0.1-3.0 mg/kg.

On this clone: Its antigen is still unknown.

Systemic immunosuppression or a history of autoimmune disease excluded patients. Some clones are missing from TCRdb's copy, which holds only in-frame ones; the method was immunoSEQ multiplex PCR. Of 61,000 or so clones in the sample, less than 90% were seen once. CDR3 length: 12 amino acids. Trimming took off 3 bases at V and 10 bases at J, with 10 bases between the two ends. CDR1 and CDR2 (germline): SGHTA, FQGTGA. Specimen: CD4+ or CD8+ T cells sorted from blood, collected in a trial of the OX40 agonist ivuxolimab. The genes are TRBV7-3 and TRBJ2-1; no clear D gene. This sequence originates from an adult with an advanced solid tumor such as melanoma, head and neck, liver or kidney cancer. This chain's CDR3 is CASSFLGKEQFF. In DNA form, the CDR3 reads TGTGCCAGCAGCTTTTTGGGGAAGGAGCAGTTCTTC.